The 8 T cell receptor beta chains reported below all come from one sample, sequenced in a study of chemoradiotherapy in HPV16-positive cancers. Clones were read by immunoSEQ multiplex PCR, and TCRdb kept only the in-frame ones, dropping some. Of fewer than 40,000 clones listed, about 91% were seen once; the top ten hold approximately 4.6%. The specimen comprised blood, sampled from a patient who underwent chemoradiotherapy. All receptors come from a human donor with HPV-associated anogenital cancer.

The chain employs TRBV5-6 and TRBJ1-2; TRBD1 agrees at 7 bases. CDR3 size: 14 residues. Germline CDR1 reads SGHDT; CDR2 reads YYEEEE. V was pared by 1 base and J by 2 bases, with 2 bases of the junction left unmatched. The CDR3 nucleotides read TGTGCCAGCAGCTTGAGGACAGGCAACTATGGCTACACCTTC. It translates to CASSLRTGNYGYTF.

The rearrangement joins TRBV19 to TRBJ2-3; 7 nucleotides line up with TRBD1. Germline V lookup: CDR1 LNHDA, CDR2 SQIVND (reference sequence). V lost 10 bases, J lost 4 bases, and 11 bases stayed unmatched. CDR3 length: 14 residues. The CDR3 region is CATRPRTGPDTQYF. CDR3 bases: TGTGCCACCCGTCCTCGGACAGGCCCAGATACGCAGTATTTT.

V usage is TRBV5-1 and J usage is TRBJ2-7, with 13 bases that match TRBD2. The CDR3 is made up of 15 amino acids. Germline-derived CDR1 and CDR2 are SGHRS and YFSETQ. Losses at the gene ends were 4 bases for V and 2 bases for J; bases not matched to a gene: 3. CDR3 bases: TGCGCCAGCAGCCGAGGACTAGCGGGAGCCTACGAGCAGTACTTC. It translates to CASSRGLAGAYEQYF.

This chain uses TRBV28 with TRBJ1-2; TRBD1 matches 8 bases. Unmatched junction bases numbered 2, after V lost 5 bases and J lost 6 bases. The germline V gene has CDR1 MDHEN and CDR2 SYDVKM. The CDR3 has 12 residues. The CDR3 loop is CASSRQGNGYTF. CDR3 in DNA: TGTGCCAGCAGTAGACAGGGGAATGGCTACACCTTC.

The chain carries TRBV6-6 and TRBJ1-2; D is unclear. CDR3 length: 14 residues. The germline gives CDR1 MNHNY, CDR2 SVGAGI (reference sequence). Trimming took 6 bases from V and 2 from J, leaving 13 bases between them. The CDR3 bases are TGTGCCAGCAGCCCCGGATTCGGGAACTATGGCTACACCTTC. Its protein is CASSPGFGNYGYTF.

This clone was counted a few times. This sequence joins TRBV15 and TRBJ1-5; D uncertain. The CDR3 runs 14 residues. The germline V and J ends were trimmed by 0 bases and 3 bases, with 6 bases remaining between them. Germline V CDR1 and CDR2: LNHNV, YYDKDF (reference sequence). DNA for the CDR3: TGTGCCACCAGCAGAGAACGGGACAATCAGCCCCAGCATTTT. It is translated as CATSRERDNQPQHF.

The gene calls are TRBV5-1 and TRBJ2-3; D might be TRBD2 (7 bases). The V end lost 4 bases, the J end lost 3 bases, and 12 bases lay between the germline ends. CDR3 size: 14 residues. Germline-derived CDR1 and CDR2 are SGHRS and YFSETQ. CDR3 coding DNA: TGCGCCAGCAGCACACAGGGAGGGACAGATACGCAGTATTTT. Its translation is CASSTQGGTDTQYF.

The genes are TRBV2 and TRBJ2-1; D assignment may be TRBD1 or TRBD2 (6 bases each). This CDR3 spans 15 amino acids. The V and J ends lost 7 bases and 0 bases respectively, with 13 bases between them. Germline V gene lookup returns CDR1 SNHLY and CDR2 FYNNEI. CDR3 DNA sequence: TGTGCCAGCATCGGGGGCCCGCTCTCCTACAATGAGCAGTTCTTC. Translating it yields CASIGGPLSYNEQFF.